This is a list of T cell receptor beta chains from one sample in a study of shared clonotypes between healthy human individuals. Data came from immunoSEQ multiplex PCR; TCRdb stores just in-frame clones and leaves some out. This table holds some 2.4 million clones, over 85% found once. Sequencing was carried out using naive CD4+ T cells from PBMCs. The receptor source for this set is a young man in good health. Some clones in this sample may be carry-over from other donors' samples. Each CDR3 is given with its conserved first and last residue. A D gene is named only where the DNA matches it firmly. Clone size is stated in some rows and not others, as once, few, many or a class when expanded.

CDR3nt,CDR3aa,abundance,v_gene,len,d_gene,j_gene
TGTGCCTGGAGACTCGGTAGCACAGATACGCAGTATTTT,CAWRLGSTDTQYF,once,TRBV30,13,-,TRBJ2-3
TGTGCCAGCTCCTGGGGCAGGGGATACACCGGGGAGCTGTTTTTT,CASSWGRGYTGELFF,-,TRBV6-1,15,-,TRBJ2-2
TGTGCCAGCAGTAGATACCAGGGGGCGTCTCAGCCCCAGCATTTT,CASSRYQGASQPQHF,-,TRBV28,15,TRBD1,TRBJ1-5
TGTGCCAGCAGCCAAGACCGGGGAGCCGGGGAGCTGTTTTTT,CASSQDRGAGELFF,-,TRBV4-2,14,-,TRBJ2-2
TGTGCCAGCAGCTTAAGTAGGAGCGGGAGGCCCAATGAGCAGTTCTTC,CASSLSRSGRPNEQFF,-,TRBV7-9,16,TRBD2,TRBJ2-1
TGTGCCAGCAGCTTTCTCGTCAGCGAAAATTCACCCCTCCACTTT,CASSFLVSENSPLHF,-,TRBV11-2,15,-,TRBJ1-6
TGTGCCAGTAGTATAGGCAGGGGAGCCTATGGCTACACCTTC,CASSIGRGAYGYTF,-,TRBV19,14,-,TRBJ1-2
TGTGCCAGCAGGACCACGGGACAGGGGAACTACGAGCAGTACTTC,CASRTTGQGNYEQYF,-,TRBV6-5,15,TRBD1,TRBJ2-7
TGCGCCAGCAGCTCACTTGGGGTAAAGGGCAATGAGCAGTTCTTC,CASSSLGVKGNEQFF,-,TRBV5-1,15,-,TRBJ2-1
TGCGCCAGCAGCCAAGATAGCGCTAGCGGGAGTACTGAGCAGTTCTTC,CASSQDSASGSTEQFF,-,TRBV4-1,16,TRBD2,TRBJ2-1
TGTGCCAGCAGTTTCGGGGGGGCGCCCTACGAGCAGTACTTC,CASSFGGAPYEQYF,-,TRBV28,14,TRBD2,TRBJ2-7
TGTGCCAGCTCCCTATCGACAGGGGATAGTGGCTACACCTTC,CASSLSTGDSGYTF,-,TRBV18,14,TRBD1,TRBJ1-2
TGCGCCAGCAGCCAAGATCGGACCGGAACATCCCGAGAGTTCTTC,CASSQDRTGTSREFF,-,TRBV4-3,15,-,TRBJ2-1
TGTGCCAGCACCCGGCGGGACAGGGGGATGAACACTGAAGCTTTCTTT,CASTRRDRGMNTEAFF,-,TRBV5-4,16,TRBD1,TRBJ1-1
TGTGCCAGCAGGAGAGCAGGGGGCTGGGGCAATCAGCCCCAGCATTTT,CASRRAGGWGNQPQHF,-,TRBV27,16,TRBD1,TRBJ1-5
TGCGCCAGCAGCTTACTAGCGGGAGTGGAGGAGTTCTTC,CASSLLAGVEEFF,-,TRBV5-1,13,TRBD2,TRBJ2-1
TGCGCCAGCAGCCGGACCGACGGGACTAGCGGGAGTGCGGCCGAGCAGTACTTC,CASSRTDGTSGSAAEQYF,-,TRBV4-1,18,TRBD2,TRBJ2-7
TGTGCCAGCAGTTTATCGGGGCGCGGGACTCCCTATGGCTACACCTTC,CASSLSGRGTPYGYTF,-,TRBV27,16,-,TRBJ1-2
TGTGCCAGCAGTTACTCCCAGGGGAACTCCTACGAGCAGTACTTC,CASSYSQGNSYEQYF,-,TRBV6-6,15,-,TRBJ2-7
TGTGCCAGCAGCTTATTACAGAGACCCACAGATACGCAGTATTTT,CASSLLQRPTDTQYF,-,TRBV7-9,15,-,TRBJ2-3
TGTGCCAGCAGTAACCGGGACCGCGTAGGGGGCTACACCTTC,CASSNRDRVGGYTF,-,TRBV6-1,14,-,TRBJ1-2
TGTGCCAGCACCCCACCGGAGGGTGGAAGGCAGTATTTT,CASTPPEGGRQYF,-,TRBV6-5,13,-,TRBJ2-3
TGTGCCAGCAATAGAGGATACTCCTACAATGAGCAGTTCTTC,CASNRGYSYNEQFF,once,TRBV27,14,-,TRBJ2-1
TGTGCCTGGAGAAGTGGGACTAGCGGCGCAAATGAGCAGTTCTTC,CAWRSGTSGANEQFF,-,TRBV30,15,TRBD2,TRBJ2-1
TGTGCCAGCAGTTTCTCCCGGAGCAACTATGGCTACACCTTC,CASSFSRSNYGYTF,-,TRBV27,14,-,TRBJ1-2
TGTGCCAGCAGGCAGGAAGGAGGCACAGATACGCAGTATTTT,CASRQEGGTDTQYF,-,TRBV4-2,14,-,TRBJ2-3
TGTGCCAGCAGCTTAGGGGACTACTATGGCTACACCTTC,CASSLGDYYGYTF,-,TRBV7-9,13,-,TRBJ1-2
TGTGCCAGCAGCAAAGTCTGTTGGAGAGAACTAGCCAAAAACATTCAGTACTTC,CASSKVCWRELAKNIQYF,-,TRBV21-1,18,-,TRBJ2-4
TGTGCCAGCAGCCCAGGACAGGGGAGCGATGGCTACACCTTC,CASSPGQGSDGYTF,-,TRBV28,14,TRBD1,TRBJ1-2
TGTGCCAGCAGTGAAGGGCAGTTAGTACCCCTCCACTTT,CASSEGQLVPLHF,-,TRBV2,13,-,TRBJ1-6
TGTGCCAGCAGCGCAACGGGGCTCAGGGGGATCACTGAAGCTTTCTTT,CASSATGLRGITEAFF,few,TRBV11-2,16,TRBD1,TRBJ1-1
TGCGCCAGCAGCCAAATGGGGGACAGGGCCTATGGCTACACCTTC,CASSQMGDRAYGYTF,-,TRBV4-3,15,TRBD1,TRBJ1-2
TGTGCCAGCAGCCCCCTGAGGGGCGCTGGAAACACCATATATTTT,CASSPLRGAGNTIYF,-,TRBV2,15,-,TRBJ1-3
TGTGCCAGCAGCACGCCGATACAAGAGACCCAGTACTTC,CASSTPIQETQYF,once,TRBV5-4,13,-,TRBJ2-5
TGTGCCACTATCGGGACAGATAGCAATCAGCCCCAGCATTTT,CATIGTDSNQPQHF,-,TRBV7-9,14,TRBD1,TRBJ1-5
TGTGCCAGCAGGGACAGGGATTACGAGCAGTACTTC,CASRDRDYEQYF,-,TRBV28,12,TRBD1,TRBJ2-7
TGTGCCAGCAGTGAAGGCCATATTTCAACTAGCGGGTACGAGCAGTACTTC,CASSEGHISTSGYEQYF,-,TRBV2,17,TRBD2,TRBJ2-7
TGTGCCAGCAGTGTTGACAGGGAGGGCACCATATATTTT,CASSVDREGTIYF,-,TRBV2,13,TRBD1,TRBJ1-3
TGCGCCAGCAGTTCGCAGGGAAATGAAAAACTGTTTTTT,CASSSQGNEKLFF,-,TRBV4-1,13,-,TRBJ1-4
TGTGCCAGCAGCTTAGTAGGAGGCAAGAGCAATCAGCCCCAGCATTTT,CASSLVGGKSNQPQHF,-,TRBV7-2,16,-,TRBJ1-5
TGCGCCAGCGGGGCAGGGCAGTATAGGAATACGCAGTATTTT,CASGAGQYRNTQYF,once,TRBV5-1,14,-,TRBJ2-3
TGTGCCAGCAGTGAAGCTGGGCTAGCGGGAGCACTGGAGCAGTTCTTC,CASSEAGLAGALEQFF,-,TRBV2,16,TRBD2,TRBJ2-1
TGTGCCAGCACCGGGCGTAGGGGAAGTAGGGAAGGCTACACCTTC,CASTGRRGSREGYTF,once,TRBV5-4,15,-,TRBJ1-2